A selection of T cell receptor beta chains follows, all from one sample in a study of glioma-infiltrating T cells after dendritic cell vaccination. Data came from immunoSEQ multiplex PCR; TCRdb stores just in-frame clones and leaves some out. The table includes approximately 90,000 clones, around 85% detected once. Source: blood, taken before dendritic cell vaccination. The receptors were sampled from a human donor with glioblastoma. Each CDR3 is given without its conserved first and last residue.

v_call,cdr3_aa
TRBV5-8,ASSLSGSHYNEQF
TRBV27,ASCTSGCYEQY
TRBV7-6,ASSRGGLKDGEAF
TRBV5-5,ASSLELHRETQY
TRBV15,AANAGTGPNSGANVLT
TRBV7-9,ASRPTDSSGNTIY
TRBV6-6,ASSRNSLFGTDTQY
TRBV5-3,ARSPLRGGFDYGYT
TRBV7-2,ASSLTQGAPGYT
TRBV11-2,ASSLVLRDGNNEQF
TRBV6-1,SLRITGGPGNEQF
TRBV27,ASRDLDSYGYT
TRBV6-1,ASRGHGWDSPLH
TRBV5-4,ASSLQAGSKTGELF
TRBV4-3,ASSQAAGGLTGKQY
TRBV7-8,ASSLGQEETQY
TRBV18,ASSPLWSKSNTEAF
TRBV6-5,ASILKGGDTEAF
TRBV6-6,ASSYKASGTTQY
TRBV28,ASRGEAGTEAF
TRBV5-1,ASSLALQGAPGTEAF
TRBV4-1,ASSQGAGLAGGTTDTQY
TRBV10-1,ASSEGRAGDNEKLF
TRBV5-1,ASPRGQGFSYEQY
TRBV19,ASSMSGGRSYEQY
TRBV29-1,SEEGTGGADTQY
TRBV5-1,ASGTQGTDTQY
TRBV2,ASSVMMKGPGINYGYT
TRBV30,AWHSLWGGRNGYT
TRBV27,ASRPGGRTYGYT
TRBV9,ASSVEGQGLANYGYT
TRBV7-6,ASSPPIIGQPGLAPGELF
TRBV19,ASRSEGGRNQPQH
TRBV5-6,ASSSGTSPFTGELF
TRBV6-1,ASSELGTGSWEQF
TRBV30,AWSVANSEPQH
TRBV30,ARTFEKNTEAF
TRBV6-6,ASSYLAGGGDEQF
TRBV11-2,ASSPDRAGTDTQY
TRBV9,ASSARGEPGNTIY
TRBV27,ASRPQGGHEQF
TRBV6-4,ASTPAAGGYNEQF
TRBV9,ASSAGLAGGPWELF
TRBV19,ATSYPPRHPNTGELF
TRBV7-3,ASSQHREATGELF
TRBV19,ASSIDRRVGDIQY
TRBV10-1,ASGRTGGTEAF
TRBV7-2,ASSYREPLDGYT
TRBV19,ASSILTGSTGELF
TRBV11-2,ASSGYQETQY
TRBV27,ASSLTVYSNQPQH
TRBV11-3,ASSLAGLAYEQY
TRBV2,ASSELAGGPFGEQF
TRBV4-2,ASSHEAGGGTGELF
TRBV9,ASSESGAGPLGETQY
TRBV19,ASSIKSAVVLGYT
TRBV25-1,ASSEPGTGVDEQY
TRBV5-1,ASSRGTDYEQY